This TCR beta chain was found in a study of blood T cell repertoires in COVID-19. On the study more broadly: The cDNA or gDNA used as material had been derived from T cells, B-cell-depleted T cells, or PBMCs.

Only in-frame clones appear in the TCRdb table, and some are missing; sequencing was by immunoSEQ multiplex PCR. Of 300,000 to 400,000 clones listed, around nine tenths are singletons. While infection was still active, Seattle patients were enrolled and then followed longitudinally. From germline, CDR1 is MDHEN and CDR2 SYDVKM. J lost 5 bases, V lost 6 bases, and 6 bases had no gene match. The CDR3 is 15 amino acids. The sample comprised peripheral blood. This receptor was identified in a woman in her 70s with COVID-19, enrolled during active disease. The rearrangement joins TRBV28 to TRBJ1-3; 11 positions agree with TRBD1. The CDR3 nucleotides are TGTGCCAGCAGCCCAGGGACAGGGGGAAGAAACACCATATATTTT. Translated, it gives CASSPGTGGRNTIYF.